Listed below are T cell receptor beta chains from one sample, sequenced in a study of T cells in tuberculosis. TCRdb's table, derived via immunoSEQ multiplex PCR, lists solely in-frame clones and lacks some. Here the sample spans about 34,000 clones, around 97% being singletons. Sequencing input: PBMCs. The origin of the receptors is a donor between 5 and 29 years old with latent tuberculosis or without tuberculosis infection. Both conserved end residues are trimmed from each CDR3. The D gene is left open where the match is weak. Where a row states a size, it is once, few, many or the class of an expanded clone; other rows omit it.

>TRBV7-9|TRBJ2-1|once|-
ASSPAITGDEQF
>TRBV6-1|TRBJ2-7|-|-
ASRSGGPYEQY
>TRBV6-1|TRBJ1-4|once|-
ASIRGEKLF
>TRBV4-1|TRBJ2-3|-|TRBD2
ASSQDLRTSGTGDTQY
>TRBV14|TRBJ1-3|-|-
ASSQERSNRNTIY
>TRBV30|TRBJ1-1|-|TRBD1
AWSDLGDRVAF
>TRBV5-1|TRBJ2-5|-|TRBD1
ASSLWTGKETQY
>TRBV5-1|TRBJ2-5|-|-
ASSRTGQETQY
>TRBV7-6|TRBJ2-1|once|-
ASSLGAGEQF
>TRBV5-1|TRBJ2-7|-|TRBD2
ASSLELAGNYEQY
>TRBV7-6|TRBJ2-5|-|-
ASSYEPEDSTRETQY
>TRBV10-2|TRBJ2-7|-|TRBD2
ASSDAGTSNVQY
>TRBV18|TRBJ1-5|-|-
ASSPVGGLSNQPQH
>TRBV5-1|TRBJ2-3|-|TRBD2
ASSFRLAGANADTQY
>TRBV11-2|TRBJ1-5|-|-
ASSLAGPNQPQH
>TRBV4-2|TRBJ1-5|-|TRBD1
ASSPKDRGDGNQPQH
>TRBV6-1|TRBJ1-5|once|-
ASSEGGRASNQPQH
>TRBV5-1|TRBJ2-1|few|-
ASSLDFSNEQF
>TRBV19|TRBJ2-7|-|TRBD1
ASSSGTGFYEQY
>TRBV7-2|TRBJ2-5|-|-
ASSLESWFSQETQY
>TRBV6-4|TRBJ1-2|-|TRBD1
ASSVNPGQIEGYT
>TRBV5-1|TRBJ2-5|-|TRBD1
ASSLGVSGQGWGTQY
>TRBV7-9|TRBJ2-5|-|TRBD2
ASSSIAGEVGETQY
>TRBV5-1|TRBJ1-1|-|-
ASSLRGNTEAF
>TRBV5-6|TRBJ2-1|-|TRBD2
ASSLVASGAYYNEQF
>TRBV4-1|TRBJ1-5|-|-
ASSQERDRSYNQPQH
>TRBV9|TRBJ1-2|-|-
ASSVGAGAYYGYT
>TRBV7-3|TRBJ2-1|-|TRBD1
ASSLTGGIFNEQF
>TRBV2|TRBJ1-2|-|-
ASSESGRVNYGYT
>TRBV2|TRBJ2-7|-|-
ASLDTGSSYEQY
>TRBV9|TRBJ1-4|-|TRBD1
ASSEGDQGAGNEKLF
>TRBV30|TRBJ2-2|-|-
AWSSDRLTGELF
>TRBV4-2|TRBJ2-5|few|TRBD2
ASSPERGGQETQY
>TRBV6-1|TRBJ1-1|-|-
ASTLSGGAGTEAF
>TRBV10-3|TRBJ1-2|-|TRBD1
AISESQGAYGYT
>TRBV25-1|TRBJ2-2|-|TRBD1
ATSSDRGGTGELF
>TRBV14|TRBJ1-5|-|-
ASSQDSDQPQH
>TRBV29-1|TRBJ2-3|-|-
SVVGGLMGDTQY
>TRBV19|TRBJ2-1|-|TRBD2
ASSISGLAGVGNEQF